This is a list of T cell receptor beta chains from one sample in a study of cytomegalovirus exposure and HLA in healthy donors. TCRdb's table, derived via immunoSEQ multiplex PCR, lists solely in-frame clones and lacks some. The data contain approximately 220,000 clones, about 79% of them singletons. The specimen was PBMCs. The receptors derive from a male donor in good health and CMV-seronegative. Each CDR3 is given with its conserved first and last residue. A D gene is named only where the DNA matches it firmly. Clone sizes are given selectively: once, few, many, or a class where the clone is expanded.

CDR3 DNA,CDR3 protein,D gene,J gene,V gene,clone size
TGTGCCAGCAGCGTACGGGAGGGAAACACTGAAGCTTTCTTT,CASSVREGNTEAFF,.,TRBJ1-1,TRBV7-8,.
TGTGCCTGGCCCCGAGCAGGGGTTGGCTACACCTTC,CAWPRAGVGYTF,.,TRBJ1-2,TRBV30,.
TGTGCCAGCAGCTTCGTCGGGAGCTCCTACGAGCAGTACTTC,CASSFVGSSYEQYF,.,TRBJ2-7,TRBV7-2,.
TGTGCCAGTAGTATTAACAGGGGGCTGGAGCGCGCTTTCTTT,CASSINRGLERAFF,TRBD1,TRBJ1-1,TRBV19,.
TGTGCCAGCTCGGGGAGATCCTACGAGCAGTACTTC,CASSGRSYEQYF,.,TRBJ2-7,TRBV28,.
TGTGCCAGCCAAGGGACAGGGGGCATGGATACGCAGTATTTT,CASQGTGGMDTQYF,TRBD1,TRBJ2-3,TRBV6-5,once
TGTGCCAGTAGTATGATACAGGGATTCGCCTCTGGAAACACCATATATTTT,CASSMIQGFASGNTIYF,.,TRBJ1-3,TRBV19,.
TGTGCCAGCAGCCTTCAACCACTCCGGGACATCGGGATCAATGAAAAACTGTTTTTT,CASSLQPLRDIGINEKLFF,.,TRBJ1-4,TRBV4-2,.
TGCGCCAGCAGCCAAGATCTGCAGGAAGGCGGGGAGCTGTTTTTT,CASSQDLQEGGELFF,.,TRBJ2-2,TRBV4-3,.
TGCGCCAGCAGCCTTTGGTCCGGGGTCTCTAGGTACACCGGGGAGCTGTTTTTT,CASSLWSGVSRYTGELFF,.,TRBJ2-2,TRBV4-3,.
TGTGCCAGCAGTCCCACGGGACAGGGGATGGCTGAAGCTTTCTTT,CASSPTGQGMAEAFF,TRBD1,TRBJ1-1,TRBV27,.
TGCAGCGTTGCGGGCGGAGGGAAGTCGACTAACTATGGCTACACCTTC,CSVAGGGKSTNYGYTF,.,TRBJ1-2,TRBV29-1,.
TGTGCCAGCAGCTTAGGGCAGGGTGTGACTAATGAAAAACTGTTTTTT,CASSLGQGVTNEKLFF,.,TRBJ1-4,TRBV7-2,.
TGTGCCAGCAGCGTAGGACTAGCGGGATTCAATGAGCAGTTCTTC,CASSVGLAGFNEQFF,TRBD2,TRBJ2-1,TRBV9,.
TGTGCCAGCTCACCCGACAGGGCAACTAATGAAAAACTGTTTTTT,CASSPDRATNEKLFF,TRBD1,TRBJ1-4,TRBV18,few
TGTGCCAGCTCACCATCCTTTCGGGGGATGAACACTGAAGCTTTCTTT,CASSPSFRGMNTEAFF,.,TRBJ1-1,TRBV18,.
TGTGCCAGCAGTTTTTTCGCTAGCGATATCCCAGATACGCAGTATTTT,CASSFFASDIPDTQYF,.,TRBJ2-3,TRBV27,.
TGTGCCAGCAGTTACTCGAATACAGGGCCCAACACTGAAGCTTTCTTT,CASSYSNTGPNTEAFF,.,TRBJ1-1,TRBV6-5,.
TGTGCCAGCAGCTTAGGGATAGCGGCCCCAAGGGAGCAGTTCTTC,CASSLGIAAPREQFF,.,TRBJ2-1,TRBV13,.
TGTGCCAGCAGCGTAGATGGCAGGCCCACAGATACGCAGTATTTT,CASSVDGRPTDTQYF,.,TRBJ2-3,TRBV9,.
TGTGCCAGCAGCCAAGCGAGCAAGACAGCTAACTATGGCTACACCTTC,CASSQASKTANYGYTF,.,TRBJ1-2,TRBV14,.
TGCGCCAGCAGCTTGTTGGCAGGGGACTCCTACGAGCAGTACTTC,CASSLLAGDSYEQYF,.,TRBJ2-7,TRBV5-1,.